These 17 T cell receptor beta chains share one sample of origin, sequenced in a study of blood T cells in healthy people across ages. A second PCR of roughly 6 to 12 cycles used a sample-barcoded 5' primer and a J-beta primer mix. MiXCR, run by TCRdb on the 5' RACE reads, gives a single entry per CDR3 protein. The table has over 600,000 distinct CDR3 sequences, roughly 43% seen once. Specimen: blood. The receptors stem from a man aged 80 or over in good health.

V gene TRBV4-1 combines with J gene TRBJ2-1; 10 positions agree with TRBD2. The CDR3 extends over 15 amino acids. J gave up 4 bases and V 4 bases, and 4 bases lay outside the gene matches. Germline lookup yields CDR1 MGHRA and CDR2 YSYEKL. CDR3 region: CASSLSGGGYNEQFF. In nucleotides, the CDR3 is TGCGCCAGCAGCCTAAGCGGGGGGGGATACAATGAGCAGTTCTTC.

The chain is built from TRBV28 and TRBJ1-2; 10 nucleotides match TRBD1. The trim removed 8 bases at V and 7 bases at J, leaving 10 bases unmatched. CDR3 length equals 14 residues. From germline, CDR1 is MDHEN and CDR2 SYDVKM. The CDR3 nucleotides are TGTGCCAGCCGTCCCGGGACAGGGGCGGGTGGCTACACCTTC. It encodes CASRPGTGAGGYTF.

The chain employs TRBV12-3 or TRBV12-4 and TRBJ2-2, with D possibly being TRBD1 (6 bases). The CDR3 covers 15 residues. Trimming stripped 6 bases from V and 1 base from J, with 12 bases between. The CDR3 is CASRVQGQNTGELFF. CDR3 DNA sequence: TGTGCCAGCAGAGTCCAGGGACAGAACACCGGGGAGCTGTTTTTT.

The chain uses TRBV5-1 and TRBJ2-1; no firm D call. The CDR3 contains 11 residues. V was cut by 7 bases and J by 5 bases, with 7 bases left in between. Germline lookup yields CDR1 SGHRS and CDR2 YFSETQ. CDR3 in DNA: TGCGCCAGCGGAACACACAATGAGCAGTTCTTC. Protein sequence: CASGTHNEQFF. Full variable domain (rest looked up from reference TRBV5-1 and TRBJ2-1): KAGVTQTPRYLIKTRGQQVTLSCSPISGHRSVSWYQQTPGQGLQFLFEYFSETQRNKGNFPGRFSGRQFSNSRSEMNVSTLELGDSALYLCASGTHNEQFFGPGTRLTVL.

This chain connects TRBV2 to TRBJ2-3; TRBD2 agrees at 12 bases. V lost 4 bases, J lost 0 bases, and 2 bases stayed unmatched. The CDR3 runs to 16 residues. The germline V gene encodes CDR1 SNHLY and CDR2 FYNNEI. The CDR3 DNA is TGTGCCAGCAGTGCGACTAGCGGGAGTAGCACAGATACGCAGTATTTT. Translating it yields CASSATSGSSTDTQYF.

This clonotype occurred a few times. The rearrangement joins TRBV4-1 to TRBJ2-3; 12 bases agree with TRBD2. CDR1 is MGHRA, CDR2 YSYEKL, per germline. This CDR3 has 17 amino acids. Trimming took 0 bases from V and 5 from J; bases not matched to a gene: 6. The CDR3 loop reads CASSQDTSGGLVDTQYF. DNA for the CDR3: TGCGCCAGCAGCCAAGACACTAGCGGGGGGTTAGTAGATACGCAGTATTTT.

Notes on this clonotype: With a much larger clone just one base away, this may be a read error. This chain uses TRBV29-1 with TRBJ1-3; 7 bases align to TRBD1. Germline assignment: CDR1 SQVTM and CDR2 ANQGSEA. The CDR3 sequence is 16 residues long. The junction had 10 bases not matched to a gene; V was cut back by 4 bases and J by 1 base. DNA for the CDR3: TGCAGCGTTGGAGGGAACAGGGGAGTTTCTGGAAACACCATATATTTT. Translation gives CSVGGNRGVSGNTIYF.

CDR3 bases: TGCGCCAGCAGCCAAGAACACCAATACAATGAGCAGTACTTC. This gives the protein CASSQEHQYNEQYF. The chain couples TRBV5-1 to TRBJ2-5, with D unclear. Germline CDR1 reads SGHRS; CDR2 reads YFSETQ. The CDR3 totals 14 residues. V lost 4 bases and J 11 bases, leaving 21 bases between the germline ends.

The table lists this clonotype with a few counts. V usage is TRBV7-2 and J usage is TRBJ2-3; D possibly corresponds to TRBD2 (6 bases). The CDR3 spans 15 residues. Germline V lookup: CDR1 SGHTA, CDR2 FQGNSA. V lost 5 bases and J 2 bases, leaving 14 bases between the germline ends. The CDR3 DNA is TGTGCCAGCAGCCCGTCGCAGGGACTCACAGATACGCAGTATTTT. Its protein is CASSPSQGLTDTQYF.

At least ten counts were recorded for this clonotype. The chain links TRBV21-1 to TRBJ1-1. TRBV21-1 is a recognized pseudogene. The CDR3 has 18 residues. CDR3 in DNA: TGTGCCAGCAGCAAAGGGGCGGGCAGGGCCTCGGCGGGGACTGAAGCTTTCTTT. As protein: CASSKGAGRASAGTEAFF.

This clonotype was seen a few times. In DNA, the CDR3 is TGTGCCAGCAGAGGGGTGGGCTACGAGCAGTACTTC. Its translation: CASRGVGYEQYF. The rearrangement joins TRBV6-2 or TRBV6-3 to TRBJ2-7, with a weak D call TRBD1 (5 bases). Germline V gene data show CDR1 as MNHEY and CDR2 as SVGEGT. Trimming pared 6 bases from V and 3 bases from J, leaving 9 bases between. The CDR3 extends over 12 amino acids.

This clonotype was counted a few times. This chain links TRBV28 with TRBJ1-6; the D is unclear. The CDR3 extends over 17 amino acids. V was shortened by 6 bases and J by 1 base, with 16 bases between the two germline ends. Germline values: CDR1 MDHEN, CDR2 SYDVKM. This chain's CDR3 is CASRVRPTGSYNSPLHF. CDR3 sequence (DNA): TGTGCCAGCAGGGTCCGACCAACTGGATCCTATAATTCACCCCTCCACTTT. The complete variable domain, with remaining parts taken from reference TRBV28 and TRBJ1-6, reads DVKVTQSSRYLVKRTGEKVFLECVQDMDHENMFWYRQDPGLGLRLIYFSYDVKMKEKGDIPEGYSVSREKKERFSLILESASTNQTSMYLCASRVRPTGSYNSPLHFGNGTRLTVT.

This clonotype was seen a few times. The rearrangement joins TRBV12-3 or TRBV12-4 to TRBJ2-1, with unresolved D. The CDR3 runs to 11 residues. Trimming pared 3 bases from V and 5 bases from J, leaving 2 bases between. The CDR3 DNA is TGTGCCAGCAGTTTCGACAATGAGCAGTTCTTC. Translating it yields CASSFDNEQFF.

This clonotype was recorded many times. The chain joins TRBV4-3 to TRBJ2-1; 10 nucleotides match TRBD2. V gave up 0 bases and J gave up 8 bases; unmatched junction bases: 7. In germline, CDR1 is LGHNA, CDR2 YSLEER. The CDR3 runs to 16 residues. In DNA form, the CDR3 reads TGCGCCAGCAGCCAAGATGGGACTAGCGAGCTGGATGAGCAGTTCTTC. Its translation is CASSQDGTSELDEQFF.

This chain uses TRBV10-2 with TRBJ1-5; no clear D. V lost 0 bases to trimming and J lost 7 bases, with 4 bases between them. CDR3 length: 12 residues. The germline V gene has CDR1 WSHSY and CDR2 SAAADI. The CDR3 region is CASSESYQPQHF. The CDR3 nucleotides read TGCGCCAGCAGTGAGTCTTACCAGCCCCAGCATTTT.

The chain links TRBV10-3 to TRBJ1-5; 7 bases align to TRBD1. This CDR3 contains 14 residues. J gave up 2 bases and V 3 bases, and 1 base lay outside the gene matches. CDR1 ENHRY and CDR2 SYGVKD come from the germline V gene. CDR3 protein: CAISDGQGNQPQHF. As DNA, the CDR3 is TGTGCCATCAGTGACGGACAGGGCAATCAGCCCCAGCATTTT.

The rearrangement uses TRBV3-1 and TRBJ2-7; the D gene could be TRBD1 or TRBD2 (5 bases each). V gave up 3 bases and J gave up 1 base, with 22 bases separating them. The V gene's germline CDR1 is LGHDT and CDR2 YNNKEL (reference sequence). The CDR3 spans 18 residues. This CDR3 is CASSQIHPGTSSSYEQYF. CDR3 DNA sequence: TGTGCCAGCAGCCAGATTCATCCCGGGACCTCCAGTTCCTACGAGCAGTACTTC.